These 14 T cell receptor beta chains came from one sample sequenced in a study of response to subunit inactivated influenza vaccine. From the RT-PCR reads, TCRdb called clonotypes with MiXCR, one entry per CDR3 protein. The sample has 500,000 to 600,000 distinct CDR3 sequences; 12% are singletons. The sample consisted of PBMCs from blood, taken on the day of vaccination. The receptors come from a man between 45 and 60 years old who received an inactivated influenza vaccine.

This clonotype was counted ten times or more. This chain links TRBV27 with TRBJ2-2, with D unclear. Germline-derived CDR1 and CDR2 are MNHEY and SMNVEV (reference sequence). V was trimmed by 3 bases and J by 6 bases, leaving 8 bases between them. The CDR3 has 13 residues. Here the CDR3 reads CASSFDRAGELFF. In nucleotides, the CDR3 is TGTGCCAGCAGTTTCGATCGGGCCGGGGAGCTGTTTTTT.

This rearrangement joins TRBV10-3 to TRBJ2-1, with 9 bases identical to TRBD2. Germline CDR1 ENHRY, CDR2 SYGVKD. The CDR3 extends over 15 amino acids. The trim removed 8 bases at V and 8 bases at J, leaving 13 bases unmatched. As DNA, the CDR3 is TGTGCCATCGCCGCGGGAGGGCGGCTGATCTATGAGCAGTTCTTC. Encoded protein: CAIAAGGRLIYEQFF.

There are a few counts of this clonotype. This sequence joins TRBV27 and TRBJ2-7; 11 nucleotides agree with TRBD2. V lost 3 bases to trimming and J lost 2 bases; unmatched junction nucleotides: 0. Germline V gives CDR1 MNHEY, CDR2 SMNVEV (reference sequence). This CDR3 is built from 14 residues. The CDR3 loop reads CASSFSGGAYEQYF. As DNA, the CDR3 is TGTGCCAGCAGTTTTAGCGGGGGGGCCTACGAGCAGTACTTC.

This clonotype has at least ten counts. The J gene is TRBJ1-5, the V gene TRBV7-8; possible D gene TRBD1, 6 bases. This CDR3 has 17 residues. The germline V gene has CDR1 SGHVS and CDR2 FQNEAQ. Trimming left V 3 bases short and J 1 base short, with 16 bases between. DNA for the CDR3: TGTGCCAGCAGCTTTAGCTACAGGGAAGTGAGCAATCAGCCCCAGCATTTT. It codes for CASSFSYREVSNQPQHF. Using reference TRBV7-8 and TRBJ1-5 for the parts outside the CDR3, the full variable domain is GAGVSQSPRYKVAKRGQDVALRCDPISGHVSLFWYQQALGQGPEFLTYFQNEAQLDKSGLPSDRFFAERPEGSVSTLKIQRTQQEDSAVYLCASSFSYREVSNQPQHFGDGTRLSIL.

This chain links TRBV7-9 with TRBJ2-1; TRBD1 matches 11 bases. The CDR3 has 16 amino acids. Trimming removed 5 bases from V and 14 bases from J; junction bases left unmatched: 17. Looked up from germline, CDR1 is SEHNR and CDR2 is FQNEAQ (reference sequence). This CDR3 is CASSVLWTGGASAKFF. CDR3 bases: TGTGCCAGCAGCGTACTCTGGACAGGGGGCGCCAGCGCAAAGTTCTTC.

The chain has TRBV7-9 and TRBJ2-7, with 13 nucleotides matching TRBD2. Germline-derived CDR1 and CDR2 are SEHNR and FQNEAQ (reference sequence). V was clipped by 5 bases and J by 6 bases; unmatched bases: 7. CDR3 length equals 15 residues. CDR3 in amino acids: CASSASTSGRSEQYF. The CDR3 DNA follows: TGTGCCAGCAGCGCCTCGACTAGCGGGAGGTCCGAGCAGTACTTC.

In its sample, this clonotype was seen a few times. The chain is built from TRBV6-6 and TRBJ2-3, with 7 bases lining up with TRBD2. The CDR3 is made up of 13 amino acids. Trimming cost V 9 bases and J 2 bases; bases outside gene matches: 5. Germline CDR1 and CDR2: MNHNY and SVGAGI (reference sequence). The CDR3 sequence is CASREGLTDTQYF. The CDR3 nucleotides read TGTGCCAGTAGGGAGGGTCTCACAGATACGCAGTATTTT.

This clonotype was observed a handful of times. The chain recombines TRBV9 with TRBJ2-2, with 7 bases fitting TRBD2. Germline CDR1 SGDLS, CDR2 YYNGEE. Losses at the gene ends were 0 bases for V and 1 base for J; bases not matched to a gene: 12. This CDR3 has 19 residues. The chain's CDR3 is CASSVGRFSSGMNTGELFF. The CDR3 bases are TGTGCCAGCAGCGTAGGAAGGTTCTCTAGCGGTATGAACACCGGGGAGCTGTTTTTT.

The chain joins TRBV6-2 or TRBV6-3 to TRBJ2-5, with D unresolved. This CDR3 has 11 amino acids. CDR1 is MNHEY and CDR2 is SVGEGT in the germline V gene. With 9 bases removed from V and 11 bases from J, the gap between germline ends came to 16 bases. The CDR3 DNA reads as TGTGCCAGTCGGGCCCATGATTCGCAGTACTTC. Residues: CASRAHDSQYF.

This clonotype has a handful of counts. The J gene is TRBJ2-7, the V gene TRBV4-2, with D maybe TRBD2 (5 bases). CDR1 and CDR2 (germline): LGHNA, YNFKEQ. The length of the CDR3 is 16 residues. V was pared by 3 bases and J by 3 bases, with 18 bases between. The DNA for the CDR3 is TGTGCCAGCAGCCAGGACTCCTCGCAAGGCCTCTACGAGCAGTACTTC. Translated: CASSQDSSQGLYEQYF.

This chain uses TRBV7-2 with TRBJ2-5; 11 nucleotides align to TRBD2. The CDR3 is 16 residues long. J gave up 2 bases and V 5 bases, and 7 bases lay outside the gene matches. The germline CDR1 and CDR2 sequences are SGHTA and FQGNSA. In DNA form, the CDR3 reads TGTGCCAGCAGCGTCCCGGGACTAGCGGTACAAGAGACCCAGTACTTC. It encodes CASSVPGLAVQETQYF.

In this sample, this clonotype turned up many times. The V and J genes are TRBV18 and TRBJ2-7; weak D call: TRBD2 (5 bases). V lost 3 bases and J lost 2, with 8 bases in between. Germline-derived CDR1 and CDR2 are KGHSH and LQKENI. The CDR3 runs to 13 residues. CDR3 nucleotides: TGTGCCAGCTCACCGGGAGAACCCTACGAGCAGTACTTC. Translated, it gives CASSPGEPYEQYF. Looking up the rest from reference TRBV18 and TRBJ2-7 gives the full variable domain: NAGVMQNPRHLVRRRGQEARLRCSPMKGHSHVYWYRQLPEEGLKFMVYLQKENIIDESGMPKERFSAEFPKEGPSILRIQQVVRGDSAAYFCASSPGEPYEQYFGPGTRLTVT.

In DNA form, the CDR3 reads TGCAGTGCTCCCGCCCGGGGACTAGCTTCGGATGAGCAGTTCTTC. It translates to CSAPARGLASDEQFF. The chain uses TRBV20-1 and TRBJ2-1; 9 bases agree with TRBD2. Trimming cost V 5 bases and J 8 bases; bases outside gene matches: 13. Germline V gene data show CDR1 as DFQATT and CDR2 as SNEGSKA (reference sequence). The CDR3 sequence is 15 residues long.

The V and J genes are TRBV7-6 and TRBJ2-3; D possibly matches TRBD1 or TRBD2 (5 bases each). Trimming left V 2 bases short and J 0 bases short, with 18 bases between. In germline, CDR1 is SGHVS, CDR2 FNYEAQ. This CDR3 is built from 18 residues. The CDR3 sequence is CASSLRSGDRSSTDTQYF. In nucleotides, the CDR3 is TGTGCCAGCAGCTTACGATCTGGGGACCGATCTAGCACAGATACGCAGTATTTT.